This T cell receptor (beta chain) originates from a study of T-cell reconstitution after alpha-beta-depleted transplantation in children. Construction of the TCRbeta library involved unique molecular identifiers. TCRdb analysed the PCR reads with MiXCR anew, one entry per CDR3 protein. The data show approximately 230,000 distinct CDR3 sequences, 24% seen once. This CDR3 has 17 residues. V lost 2 bases and J lost 2; bases outside the gene matches: 5. The germline gives CDR1 LGHDT, CDR2 YNNKEL (reference sequence). The receptor was derived from a female patient aged 2-9 years who had a stem cell transplant for congenital amegakaryocytic thrombocytopenia, so the T cells may come from the graft donor. The material sequenced was PBMCs, mostly from graft donor cells, taken 360 days after TCRalphabeta/CD19-depleted stem cell transplant. This chain uses TRBV3-1 with TRBJ2-3; 12 positions match TRBD2. In DNA form, the CDR3 reads TGTGCCAGCAGCCAACTAGCGGGGGGGCCTCCCACAGATACGCAGTATTTT. It is translated as CASSQLAGGPPTDTQYF.